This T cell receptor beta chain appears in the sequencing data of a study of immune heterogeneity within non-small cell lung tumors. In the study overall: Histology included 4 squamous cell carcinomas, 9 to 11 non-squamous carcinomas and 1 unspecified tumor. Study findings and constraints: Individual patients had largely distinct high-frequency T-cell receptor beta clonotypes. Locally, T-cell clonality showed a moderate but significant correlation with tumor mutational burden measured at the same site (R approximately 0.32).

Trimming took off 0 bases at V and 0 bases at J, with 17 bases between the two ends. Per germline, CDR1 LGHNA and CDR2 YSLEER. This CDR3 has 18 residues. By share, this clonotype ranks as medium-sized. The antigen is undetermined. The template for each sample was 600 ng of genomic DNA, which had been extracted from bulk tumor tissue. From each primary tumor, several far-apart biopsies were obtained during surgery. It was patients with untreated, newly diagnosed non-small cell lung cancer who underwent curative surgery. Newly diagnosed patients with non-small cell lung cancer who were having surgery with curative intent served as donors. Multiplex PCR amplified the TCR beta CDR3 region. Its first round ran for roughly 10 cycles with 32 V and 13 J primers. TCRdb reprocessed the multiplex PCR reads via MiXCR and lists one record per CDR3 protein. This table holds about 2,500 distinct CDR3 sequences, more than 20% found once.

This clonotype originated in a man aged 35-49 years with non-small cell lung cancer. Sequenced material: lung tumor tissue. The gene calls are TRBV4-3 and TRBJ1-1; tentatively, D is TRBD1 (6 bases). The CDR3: CASSQDWSGTGMNTEAFF. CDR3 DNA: TGCGCCAGCAGCCAAGATTGGTCTGGTACAGGGATGAACACTGAAGCTTTCTTT.